A selection of T cell receptor beta chains follows, all from one sample in a study of T cells in Graves' hyperthyroidism and ophthalmopathy. TCRdb called the multiplex PCR reads again in MiXCR, with one record for every CDR3 protein. The repertoire holds about 530,000 distinct CDR3 sequences, with roughly a sixth as singletons. Sequencing was done on a sample of blood. All receptors derive from a young woman with Graves' ophthalmopathy. CDR3s include the opening cysteine and the closing phenylalanine or tryptophan. The D gene is left open where the match is weak. Clone size is shown for a subset of rows, as once, few, many or a class of expanded clone.

CDR3 DNA,CDR3 protein,J gene,CDR3 length,D gene,V gene,clone size
TGTGCCAGCAGTTACGGAGAACAGGAGCTCTATGGCTACACCTTC,CASSYGEQELYGYTF,TRBJ1-2,15,-,TRBV6-5,-
TGTGCCAGCAGCGTAGCGACTAGCGGGGAATACGAGCAGTACTTC,CASSVATSGEYEQYF,TRBJ2-7,15,TRBD2,TRBV9,few
TGCAGTGCCGGGAACCCGGACAGCCCGCTGGAAGCTTTCTTT,CSAGNPDSPLEAFF,TRBJ1-1,14,-,TRBV20-1,few
TGTGCCAGCAAATGGGGACAGGCCAATTCACCCCTCCACTTT,CASKWGQANSPLHF,TRBJ1-6,14,TRBD1,TRBV28,many
TGTGCCTGGAGTGGCGCAGGGGGAGGGATTACTGAAGCTTTCTTT,CAWSGAGGGITEAFF,TRBJ1-1,15,TRBD1,TRBV30,many
TGTGCCAGCAGTTTACGGGACACTCTTTGGGGCTATGGCTACACCTTC,CASSLRDTLWGYGYTF,TRBJ1-2,16,-,TRBV12-3/TRBV12-4,many
TGTGCCAGCAGCGCAGATCACTCTGGAAACACCATATATTTT,CASSADHSGNTIYF,TRBJ1-3,14,-,TRBV9,many
TGTGCCAGCAGCCAGAGACAGGTTTCTGGAAACACCATATATTTT,CASSQRQVSGNTIYF,TRBJ1-3,15,-,TRBV3-1,many
TGTGCCAGCAGTGAACCCGCCCGCGGCAATCAGCCCCAGCATTTT,CASSEPARGNQPQHF,TRBJ1-5,15,-,TRBV6-1,-
TGTGCCAGCAGCTCGAGGGAGGCGAGCACTGAAGCTTTCTTT,CASSSREASTEAFF,TRBJ1-1,14,-,TRBV7-8,many
TGCGCCAGCAGCTGGACAGTGGCCGGGGAGCTGTTTTTT,CASSWTVAGELFF,TRBJ2-2,13,-,TRBV5-1,-
TGTGCCAGCAGCGCGAGCGGGAGCGCAGATACGCAGTATTTT,CASSASGSADTQYF,TRBJ2-3,14,TRBD2,TRBV9,-
TGTGCCAGCAGTTACGTAACCACGGGTGAAAAACTGTTTTTT,CASSYVTTGEKLFF,TRBJ1-4,14,-,TRBV6-5,many
TGTGCCAGCAGCCAAGAGGGGAGCAATCAGCCCCAGCATTTT,CASSQEGSNQPQHF,TRBJ1-5,14,-,TRBV3-1,many
TGTGCCAGCAGATGGAACAGGGGGGAGAGCAATCAGCCCCAGCATTTT,CASRWNRGESNQPQHF,TRBJ1-5,16,TRBD1,TRBV2,many
TGCAGCACTCGATCAAGGCCAGGGAACACTGAAGCTTTCTTT,CSTRSRPGNTEAFF,TRBJ1-1,14,-,TRBV29-1,-
TGTGCCAGCAGCCACACTAGCGGGGGGCCTAATGAAAAACTGTTTTTT,CASSHTSGGPNEKLFF,TRBJ1-4,16,-,TRBV12-3/TRBV12-4,few
TGTGCCAGCTGTCGGGGGGACGGGGCTATCAATGAGCAGTTCTTC,CASCRGDGAINEQFF,TRBJ2-1,15,TRBD2,TRBV7-2,many
TGTGCCAGCAGTCTTAGGCCGACTGGCAGAAGCTCCTATAATTCACCCCTCCACTTT,CASSLRPTGRSSYNSPLHF,TRBJ1-6,19,-,TRBV3-1,few
TGTGCCAGCAGCGTACTCGACAGGGTGGGTACAGATACGCAGTATTTT,CASSVLDRVGTDTQYF,TRBJ2-3,16,TRBD1,TRBV9,many
TGTGCCAGCAGTGACACCCACCTGGGGTTGTACACAGATACGCAGTATTTT,CASSDTHLGLYTDTQYF,TRBJ2-3,17,-,TRBV6-1,many
TGTGCCAGCAGCGATCAGGGGTCCATCAATCAGCCCCAGCATTTT,CASSDQGSINQPQHF,TRBJ1-5,15,-,TRBV28,many
TGTGCCAGCGCCGGACAGGGGGTCTCCTACGAGCAGTACTTC,CASAGQGVSYEQYF,TRBJ2-7,14,TRBD1,TRBV6-2/TRBV6-3,once
TGTGCCAGCAGTGTTGGCAGGGGAATCTCTGAAGCTTTCTTT,CASSVGRGISEAFF,TRBJ1-1,14,-,TRBV2,many
TGTGCCAGCAGTTTCGGGACGGATTATTCACCCCTCCACTTT,CASSFGTDYSPLHF,TRBJ1-6,14,-,TRBV27,many
TGTGCCAGCAGCGTAGGGCCGTACCCACCCCAAGAGACCCAGTACTTC,CASSVGPYPPQETQYF,TRBJ2-5,16,-,TRBV9,-
TGTGCCAGCAGCTTAAAGGGAAATGGCGGCTACACCTTC,CASSLKGNGGYTF,TRBJ1-2,13,-,TRBV11-2,many
TGTGCCAGCAGCTTAGACGAGGGCAGGACTGAAGCTTTCTTT,CASSLDEGRTEAFF,TRBJ1-1,14,-,TRBV7-2,many
TGTGCCAGCAGTACTTCCCCTCCCTATGGCTACACCTTC,CASSTSPPYGYTF,TRBJ1-2,13,-,TRBV28,many
TGTGCCAGCAGCCCTGGCTACACCTTC,CASSPGYTF,TRBJ1-2,9,-,TRBV6-1,many
TGTGCCAGCAGTTTCTTCACTAGCGGAAGCACAGATACGCAGTATTTT,CASSFFTSGSTDTQYF,TRBJ2-3,16,TRBD2,TRBV12-3/TRBV12-4,-
TGTGCCAGCAGTTACTTGGGCGACCTAGAGATGGGCACAGATACGCAGTTTTTT,CASSYLGDLEMGTDTQFF,TRBJ2-3,18,-,TRBV6-6,-
TGTGCCAGCGGTGGACAGGGGGTATATGGAAACACCATATATTTT,CASGGQGVYGNTIYF,TRBJ1-3,15,TRBD1,TRBV6-1,-
TGTGCCAGCAGCGGGGCTAGCAATTCACCCCTCCACTTT,CASSGASNSPLHF,TRBJ1-6,13,-,TRBV12-3/TRBV12-4,-
TGTGCCACCAGCAGAGGAGAGGGGACTAATGAAAAACTGTTTTTT,CATSRGEGTNEKLFF,TRBJ1-4,15,-,TRBV15,-
TGTGCCAGCAGTCGACTAGCGGCCTCCTACAATGAGCAGTTCTTC,CASSRLAASYNEQFF,TRBJ2-1,15,TRBD2,TRBV6-1,many
TGTGCCTGGAGTGGGAGCAATCAGCCCCAGCATTTT,CAWSGSNQPQHF,TRBJ1-5,12,-,TRBV30,many
TGCAGTGCTAGAGATGGAGGGACCAATCAGCCCCAGCATTTT,CSARDGGTNQPQHF,TRBJ1-5,14,-,TRBV20-1,many
TGTGCCAGCAATAAGAAAGGGGAGAATTCACCCCTCCACTTT,CASNKKGENSPLHF,TRBJ1-6,14,-,TRBV12-3/TRBV12-4,-
TGTGCCAGCAGCCACCAGGGTAGGGGCCACACCGGGGAGCTGTTTTTT,CASSHQGRGHTGELFF,TRBJ2-2,16,-,TRBV6-2/TRBV6-3,-
TGTGCCAGTAGTATAGGGCTCAACATCAATCAGCCCCAGCATTTT,CASSIGLNINQPQHF,TRBJ1-5,15,-,TRBV19,few
TGCGCCAGCAGCTTGGAGGGGTTCTATAGCACAGATACGCAGTATTTT,CASSLEGFYSTDTQYF,TRBJ2-3,16,-,TRBV5-1,many
TGCGCCAGCAGCCAACAGGGAATGGCTGGAAACACCATATATTTT,CASSQQGMAGNTIYF,TRBJ1-3,15,-,TRBV4-1,-
TGCGCCAGCAGCCAAGATCCAGTGACCCCGGAGACCCAGTACTTC,CASSQDPVTPETQYF,TRBJ2-5,15,-,TRBV4-1,few
TGCGCCAGCAGGCAGGACAGGGAGTACGACGGGGAGCTGTTTTTT,CASRQDREYDGELFF,TRBJ2-2,15,TRBD1,TRBV5-1,-
TGTGCCAGCAGCTCTGGGACGGGTGAGCAGTTCTTC,CASSSGTGEQFF,TRBJ2-1,12,-,TRBV7-8,-
TGTGCCAGCAGCTTACGGGGAATAGGGATGCAAGAGACCCAGTACTTC,CASSLRGIGMQETQYF,TRBJ2-5,16,-,TRBV11-2,many
TGTGCCAGCAGTTGGGGCGGGGGCAGCACCGGGGAGCTGTTTTTT,CASSWGGGSTGELFF,TRBJ2-2,15,-,TRBV28,-
TGCGCCAGCAGCCGGGACGGCCACCCAGATACGCAGTATTTT,CASSRDGHPDTQYF,TRBJ2-3,14,-,TRBV5-1,many
TGTGCCAGCAGCCAAGAGGGAACCGTTTATAATTCACCCCTCCACTTT,CASSQEGTVYNSPLHF,TRBJ1-6,16,-,TRBV3-1,few
TGCAGTGCACCCTCGGCAGGGGAAGGTTCACCCCTCCACTTT,CSAPSAGEGSPLHF,TRBJ1-6,14,-,TRBV20-1,few
TGTGCCAGCAGTGATCTGAATAGCGGGGTCACAGATACGCAGTATTTT,CASSDLNSGVTDTQYF,TRBJ2-3,16,TRBD2,TRBV2,few
TGTGCCAGCAGTTTAGAGGGGAAAGAGACCCAGTACTTC,CASSLEGKETQYF,TRBJ2-5,13,-,TRBV27,few
TGTGCCAGCAGCTCCTCCGGGCGGGCTTTCTTT,CASSSSGRAFF,TRBJ1-1,11,-,TRBV7-2,-
TGCGCCAGCAGCTTTGGACAGGGCGCGTCACCCCTCCACTTT,CASSFGQGASPLHF,TRBJ1-6,14,TRBD1,TRBV5-1,few
TGTGCCACCAGGCCGGACGCGACGAGGGAGCTGTTTTTT,CATRPDATRELFF,TRBJ2-2,13,-,TRBV24-1,once
TGTGCCAGCAGTCGGGACAGGAAGACTGAAGCTTTCTTT,CASSRDRKTEAFF,TRBJ1-1,13,TRBD1,TRBV28,-
TGTGCCAGCAGCGTAAATCGGGACAGGGAAGAAGATACGCAGTATTTT,CASSVNRDREEDTQYF,TRBJ2-3,16,TRBD1,TRBV9,-